A single T cell receptor (beta chain) is shown here with its context. What it binds is not known. Expressed TCRB transcripts were sequenced after all isolated RNA was converted to cDNA. Data came from immunoSEQ multiplex PCR; TCRdb stores just in-frame clones and leaves some out. The table includes roughly 700,000 clones, 13% detected once. This record comes from a study of beta chain features in type 1 diabetes. Study information: Sorted cell examination encompassed over 90,000,000 cells across all samples. Study outcomes and limitations: All four CD4+ subsets from Type 1 diabetes patients carried moderately but significantly shorter TCRB CDR3s. Type 1 diabetes patients had fewer VDJ junction insertions and more deletions. Compared with healthy donors, patients appeared to share more similar naive, central memory and regulatory TCRB repertoires.

Sort purity for all populations was recorded as exceeding 98%. The clonotype was recovered from a man between 18 and 29 years old with type 1 diabetes. Sequencing used naive CD4+ T cells from blood.

The CDR3 DNA is TGTGCCAGCAGCGTTAACCTTGGGGCAACTAATGAAAAACTGTTTTTT. This encodes CASSVNLGATNEKLFF. The chain joins TRBV9 to TRBJ1-4; no clear D gene. CDR1 and CDR2 from the germline V gene are SGDLS and YYNGEE. Trimming removed 2 bases at V and 0 bases at J, with 11 bases between. This CDR3 is 16 amino acids long.